These T cell receptor beta chains were read from a single sample in a study of blood T cells in healthy people across ages. TCRdb recomputed calls from the 5' RACE reads with MiXCR, one row per CDR3 protein. The table has about 510,000 distinct CDR3 sequences, around a quarter seen once; the top ten hold 3% to 4%. The sample was also linked to a second study, of T cells of mothers and their children.

Sequencing was carried out using blood. The receptor source for this set is a boy aged 2 to 10 in good health. Each CDR3 is given with its conserved first and last residue. The order of the fields is CDR3 DNA, CDR3 protein, J gene, V gene, D gene, clone size, CDR3 length. The D gene is left open where the match is weak. Not every row has a clone size; where given, it reads once, few, many or a size class.

CDR3nt: TGTGCCAGCAGTACTAGTGGACAGCACAATCAGCCCCAGCATTTT
CDR3aa: CASSTSGQHNQPQHF
j_gene: TRBJ1-5
v_gene: TRBV27
d_gene: .
abundance: .
len: 15

CDR3nt: TGTGCCAGCAGGAAACAGGGTTCCCGCTCCGGCTACACCTTC
CDR3aa: CASRKQGSRSGYTF
j_gene: TRBJ1-2
v_gene: TRBV7-2
d_gene: .
abundance: .
len: 14

CDR3nt: TGTGCCAGCAGTAACAGGGTATTAGGCTACACCTTC
CDR3aa: CASSNRVLGYTF
j_gene: TRBJ1-2
v_gene: TRBV12-3/TRBV12-4
d_gene: .
abundance: .
len: 12

CDR3nt: TGTGCCAGCGAGGAGGGGGGCGGCTATGGCTACACCTTC
CDR3aa: CASEEGGGYGYTF
j_gene: TRBJ1-2
v_gene: TRBV2
d_gene: .
abundance: few
len: 13

CDR3nt: TGCGCCAGCAGTAGGACACAAGCCTACGAGCAGTACTTC
CDR3aa: CASSRTQAYEQYF
j_gene: TRBJ2-7
v_gene: TRBV10-2
d_gene: .
abundance: .
len: 13

CDR3nt: TGTGCCAGCAGCTTAGCCGGGACTAGCGGGAGTTACGAGCAGTACTTC
CDR3aa: CASSLAGTSGSYEQYF
j_gene: TRBJ2-7
v_gene: TRBV7-2
d_gene: TRBD2
abundance: .
len: 16

CDR3nt: TGTGCCAGCAGCTTCCTCTCCTACGAGCAGTACTTC
CDR3aa: CASSFLSYEQYF
j_gene: TRBJ2-7
v_gene: TRBV7-9
d_gene: .
abundance: many
len: 12

CDR3nt: TGTGCCAGCAGTTACTCGAAGGGACACGAGCAGTACTTC
CDR3aa: CASSYSKGHEQYF
j_gene: TRBJ2-7
v_gene: TRBV6-5
d_gene: .
abundance: few
len: 13

CDR3nt: TGTGCCAGCAGTTTCAGAGGGCAGCCCTCCTACCAAGAGACCCAGTACTTC
CDR3aa: CASSFRGQPSYQETQYF
j_gene: TRBJ2-5
v_gene: TRBV27
d_gene: .
abundance: .
len: 17

CDR3nt: TGTGCCAGCAGCGTAGCTACAGGGTCGGGTGAGACCCAGTACTTC
CDR3aa: CASSVATGSGETQYF
j_gene: TRBJ2-5
v_gene: TRBV9
d_gene: .
abundance: .
len: 15

CDR3nt: TGTGCCAGCAGCTCTCAAGGGACCGGGGAGCTGTTTTTT
CDR3aa: CASSSQGTGELFF
j_gene: TRBJ2-2
v_gene: TRBV7-2
d_gene: .
abundance: .
len: 13

CDR3nt: TGTGCCAGCAGTTTCCGGTATCAAGAGACCCAGCACTTC
CDR3aa: CASSFRYQETQHF
j_gene: TRBJ2-5
v_gene: TRBV12-3/TRBV12-4
d_gene: .
abundance: few
len: 13

CDR3nt: TGTGCCAGCATTCGGGGACAGAGCACTGAAGCTTTCTTT
CDR3aa: CASIRGQSTEAFF
j_gene: TRBJ1-1
v_gene: TRBV12-3/TRBV12-4
d_gene: TRBD1
abundance: .
len: 13

CDR3nt: TGCAGGGCCGGGGGGGCACAAGAGACCCAGTACTTC
CDR3aa: CRAGGAQETQYF
j_gene: TRBJ2-5
v_gene: TRBV20-1
d_gene: TRBD2
abundance: few
len: 12

CDR3nt: TGTGCCAGCAGTCCGGGACAGGGATTCTATGGCTACACCTTC
CDR3aa: CASSPGQGFYGYTF
j_gene: TRBJ1-2
v_gene: TRBV6-5
d_gene: TRBD1
abundance: .
len: 14

CDR3nt: TGCAGTGCTTACCAACGGAATAGCAATCAGCCCCAGCATTTT
CDR3aa: CSAYQRNSNQPQHF
j_gene: TRBJ1-5
v_gene: TRBV20-1
d_gene: .
abundance: once
len: 14

CDR3nt: TGCAGTGCTAGAGATCGAGAGCGGGGAGGTCTTATCCAAGAGACCCAGTACTTC
CDR3aa: CSARDRERGGLIQETQYF
j_gene: TRBJ2-5
v_gene: TRBV20-1
d_gene: TRBD2
abundance: few
len: 18

CDR3nt: TGTGCCAGCTCCGGACTAGCGGGCAGCTCCTACGAGCAGTACTTC
CDR3aa: CASSGLAGSSYEQYF
j_gene: TRBJ2-7
v_gene: TRBV3-1
d_gene: TRBD2
abundance: many
len: 15

CDR3nt: TGTGCCATCGGTCAAACTACAGGGAAATCCTACGAGCAGTACTTC
CDR3aa: CAIGQTTGKSYEQYF
j_gene: TRBJ2-7
v_gene: TRBV10-3
d_gene: .
abundance: few
len: 15

CDR3nt: TGTGCCAGCAGTGAACGGGGGGCTTTAGCCAAAAGCATTCAGTACTTC
CDR3aa: CASSERGALAKSIQYF
j_gene: TRBJ2-4
v_gene: TRBV6-1
d_gene: .
abundance: .
len: 16

CDR3nt: TGTGCCAGCAGCTTAGGGACTAGCGACTACGAGCAGTACTTC
CDR3aa: CASSLGTSDYEQYF
j_gene: TRBJ2-7
v_gene: TRBV7-9
d_gene: TRBD2
abundance: many
len: 14

CDR3nt: TGTGCCAGCAGTGACAGTAGTTTCGAAGAGACCCAGTACTTC
CDR3aa: CASSDSSFEETQYF
j_gene: TRBJ2-5
v_gene: TRBV25-1
d_gene: .
abundance: few
len: 14

CDR3nt: TGTGCCAGCAGCCATTGGGGTCTGACAGATACGCAGTATTTT
CDR3aa: CASSHWGLTDTQYF
j_gene: TRBJ2-3
v_gene: TRBV3-1
d_gene: .
abundance: .
len: 14

CDR3nt: TGTGCCTCCGACAGGGGGCGGGTCACCGGGGAGCTGTTTTTT
CDR3aa: CASDRGRVTGELFF
j_gene: TRBJ2-2
v_gene: TRBV30
d_gene: TRBD1
abundance: few
len: 14

CDR3nt: TGTGCCAGCAGCCAAGACGCGGGGCAAGAGCAGTACTTC
CDR3aa: CASSQDAGQEQYF
j_gene: TRBJ2-7
v_gene: TRBV14
d_gene: .
abundance: .
len: 13

CDR3nt: TGCGCCAGCAGCTTGGCGACGTCCGTGGAGACCCAGTACTTC
CDR3aa: CASSLATSVETQYF
j_gene: TRBJ2-5
v_gene: TRBV5-1
d_gene: .
abundance: few
len: 14

CDR3nt: TGTGCCAGCAGGGACATCAATGAGCAGTTCTTC
CDR3aa: CASRDINEQFF
j_gene: TRBJ2-1
v_gene: TRBV6-6
d_gene: .
abundance: .
len: 11

CDR3nt: TGCGCCAGCAGCCATTTAGGACCCTCTGGAAACACCATATATTTT
CDR3aa: CASSHLGPSGNTIYF
j_gene: TRBJ1-3
v_gene: TRBV4-3
d_gene: .
abundance: .
len: 15

CDR3nt: TGTGCCAGCAGCTTAAAAGGTTACGGGTCCGGCTACACCTTC
CDR3aa: CASSLKGYGSGYTF
j_gene: TRBJ1-2
v_gene: TRBV7-2
d_gene: .
abundance: few
len: 14

CDR3nt: TGCAGTGCTAGAGAGGTTTTGGGAGTCGCCAAAAACATTCAGTACTTC
CDR3aa: CSAREVLGVAKNIQYF
j_gene: TRBJ2-4
v_gene: TRBV20-1
d_gene: .
abundance: .
len: 16

CDR3nt: TGCAGCACTACTAGCGCCGAAGTGGGGTACGAGCAGTACTTC
CDR3aa: CSTTSAEVGYEQYF
j_gene: TRBJ2-7
v_gene: TRBV29-1
d_gene: TRBD2
abundance: few
len: 14

CDR3nt: TGTGCCAGCAGGTTCGGGGCCCCGGGGGACGAAAAACTGTTTTTT
CDR3aa: CASRFGAPGDEKLFF
j_gene: TRBJ1-4
v_gene: TRBV12-3/TRBV12-4
d_gene: .
abundance: .
len: 15

CDR3nt: TGTGCCAGCAGCGGCTACAGGGGTCGTCCCTACGAGCAGTACTTC
CDR3aa: CASSGYRGRPYEQYF
j_gene: TRBJ2-7
v_gene: TRBV25-1
d_gene: TRBD1
abundance: .
len: 15

CDR3nt: TGTGCCAGCAGCAGAGGTGGGGGCGACTATGGCTACACCTTC
CDR3aa: CASSRGGGDYGYTF
j_gene: TRBJ1-2
v_gene: TRBV6-5
d_gene: .
abundance: once
len: 14

CDR3nt: TGTGCCAGCAGCCCACGGCAGCCCAGAGGCCACAATGAGCAGTTCTTC
CDR3aa: CASSPRQPRGHNEQFF
j_gene: TRBJ2-1
v_gene: TRBV7-9
d_gene: .
abundance: once
len: 16

CDR3nt: TGCAGTGCTGTGCCGCAGCAGAAGAACTCCTACGAGCAGTACTTC
CDR3aa: CSAVPQQKNSYEQYF
j_gene: TRBJ2-7
v_gene: TRBV20-1
d_gene: .
abundance: .
len: 15

CDR3nt: TGTGCCAGCAGCCACCGGGTAGAGGGGTGGGAGACCCAGTACTTC
CDR3aa: CASSHRVEGWETQYF
j_gene: TRBJ2-5
v_gene: TRBV6-1
d_gene: .
abundance: few
len: 15

CDR3nt: TGTGCCAGCAGCTTAGGTCTCGTGGGGCCCAATGAGCAGTTCTTC
CDR3aa: CASSLGLVGPNEQFF
j_gene: TRBJ2-1
v_gene: TRBV7-9
d_gene: .
abundance: .
len: 15

CDR3nt: TGTGCCAGCAGCTTGGGATCAGATACGCAGTATTTT
CDR3aa: CASSLGSDTQYF
j_gene: TRBJ2-3
v_gene: TRBV9
d_gene: .
abundance: many
len: 12

CDR3nt: TGTGCCAGCAGGGCGGACTACTCACCCCTCCACTTT
CDR3aa: CASRADYSPLHF
j_gene: TRBJ1-6
v_gene: TRBV28
d_gene: .
abundance: .
len: 12

CDR3nt: TGTGCCAGCAGCTTCCCGACTAGCTACAATGAGCAGTTCTTC
CDR3aa: CASSFPTSYNEQFF
j_gene: TRBJ2-1
v_gene: TRBV7-2
d_gene: .
abundance: few
len: 14

CDR3nt: TGTGCCAGCAGTTACGCCTTCAGCTCCACTAGCACAGATACGCAGTATTTT
CDR3aa: CASSYAFSSTSTDTQYF
j_gene: TRBJ2-3
v_gene: TRBV6-5
d_gene: .
abundance: .
len: 17

CDR3nt: TGCGCCAGCAGCTTGGAGGGGGTCAGGGGAGACAATGAGCAGTTCTTC
CDR3aa: CASSLEGVRGDNEQFF
j_gene: TRBJ2-1
v_gene: TRBV5-1
d_gene: .
abundance: .
len: 16

CDR3nt: TGTGCCAGCAGCCAGCCCGGGATATACAATGAGCAGTTCTTC
CDR3aa: CASSQPGIYNEQFF
j_gene: TRBJ2-1
v_gene: TRBV3-1
d_gene: .
abundance: many
len: 14

CDR3nt: TGTGCCAGCAGCTTAGTACCTAGCACCGACAATGAGCAGTTCTTC
CDR3aa: CASSLVPSTDNEQFF
j_gene: TRBJ2-1
v_gene: TRBV7-6
d_gene: .
abundance: .
len: 15